This section outlines one TCR beta chain sequence together with its context. It lacks a known antigen. One base away there is no much larger clone; base qualities are not given. The source of the sample is a study of blood T cell repertoires in COVID-19 (dated by TCRdb to about 2020). Notes on the research overall: The collaborator samples originated in the United States, Italy and Spain and spanned the acute and convalescent phases of COVID-19. The prospective study material was composed of cDNA or gDNA derived from T cells, B-cell-depleted T cells, or PBMCs. Deeply sampled blood TCRbeta repertoires from subjects exposed to, actively infected with, or recovered from COVID-19 were included in the dataset. A freely available public database, intended as a resource for researchers studying the immune response to SARS-CoV-2, is where the repertoires were released. The samples were drawn from two sources: the first 160 participants of the ongoing ImmuneRACE study, and 1,200 or so subjects contributed by 6 global collaborators. A de-identified subject ID, COVID-19 status, age in years and sex were almost always included in the sample metadata. Where available, HLA class I and class II types were taken from metadata supplied by the sample provider and were not determined by assay-based typing. Results and caveats for the whole study, not just this receptor: How much clinical and demographic metadata was included differed by source and by participant, and the metadata was provided uncurated.

TCRbeta CDR3 regions were amplified from genomic DNA by means of the immunoSEQ Assay, a bias-controlled multiplex PCR. In the authors' own workflow: Within the assay, amplification of reference gene primers was used to estimate how many nucleated cells each sample contained. To quantify the absolute abundance of each unique TCRbeta CDR3 rearrangement, sequence reads were collapsed and filtered. For each sample, productive Simpson clonality was calculated as the square root of Simpson's diversity index across productive rearrangements. TCRdb stores this immuneACCESS table with in-frame sequences only. Part of the clones is absent; in the studies checked, under half of the shortfall reflects unresolved V genes, and no reason is known for the rest. V, J and clone size are those of that table, while D and trimming were read from the DNA. The sample has under 45,000 clones on record, approximately 89% of them singletons. The ten largest clones take up 11% to 15% of the sample.

Each collaborating institution followed its own protocols to collect whole blood in K2EDTA tubes. For TCRbeta analysis, collaborator samples were shipped as frozen whole blood, as isolated PBMCs, or as DNA extracted from either sample type. The germline V end is reduced by 6 bases and the J end by 5 bases; junction bases left unmatched: 8. The CDR3 runs 15 amino acids, cysteine and phenylalanine included. CDR3 DNA is the only sequence kept; it has 45 bases, read in frame from the first base. CDR1 and CDR2, per the germline V gene (reference sequence), are SSHAT and FNYEAQ. In this chain, TRBV7-7 is recombined with TRBJ2-1, and TRBD2 matches 9 of the central bases. This TCR was sampled from a man aged 60 to 75 with active COVID-19. Sequenced: peripheral blood. The CDR3 is CASSRNLAGDNEQFF. In nucleotide form, the sequence is TGTGCCAGCAGTCGGAATTTAGCGGGAGACAATGAGCAGTTCTTC.